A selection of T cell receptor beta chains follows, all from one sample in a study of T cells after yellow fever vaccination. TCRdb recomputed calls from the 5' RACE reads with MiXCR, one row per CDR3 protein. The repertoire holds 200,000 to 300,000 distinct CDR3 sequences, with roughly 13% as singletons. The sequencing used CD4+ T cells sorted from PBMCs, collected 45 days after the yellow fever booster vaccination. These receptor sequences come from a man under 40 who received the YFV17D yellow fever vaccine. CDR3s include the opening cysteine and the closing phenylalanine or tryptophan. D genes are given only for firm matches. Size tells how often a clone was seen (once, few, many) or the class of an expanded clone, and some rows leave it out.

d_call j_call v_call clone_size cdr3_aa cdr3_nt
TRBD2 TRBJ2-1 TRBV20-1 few CSAISGRGHNEQFF TGCAGTGCTATATCGGGGAGGGGTCACAATGAGCAGTTCTTC
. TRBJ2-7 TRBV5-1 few CASSITVSYEQYF TGCGCCAGCAGCATTACAGTTTCCTACGAGCAGTACTTC
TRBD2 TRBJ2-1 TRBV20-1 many CSARVPGTSGPADRFF TGCAGTGCTAGAGTACCAGGGACTAGCGGCCCAGCGGATCGGTTCTTC
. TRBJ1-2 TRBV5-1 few CASSLGGHRESGYTF TGCGCCAGCAGCCTGGGGGGCCACAGGGAATCTGGCTACACCTTC
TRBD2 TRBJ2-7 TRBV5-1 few CASSRLGGAVYEQYF TGCGCCAGCAGCCGCCTCGGGGGGGCCGTCTACGAGCAGTACTTC
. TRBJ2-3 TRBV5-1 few CASSLALVQSDTDTQYF TGCGCCAGCAGCTTGGCCTTAGTCCAATCAGACACAGATACGCAGTATTTT
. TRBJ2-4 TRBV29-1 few CSVILVLAKNIQYF TGCAGCGTTATACTAGTTCTAGCCAAAAACATTCAGTACTTC
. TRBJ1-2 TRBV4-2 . CASSQGRRYGYTF TGTGCCAGCAGCCAAGGGAGGAGGTATGGCTACACCTTC
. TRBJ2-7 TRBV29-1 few CSVDAPNYEQYF TGCAGCGTTGATGCGCCTAACTACGAGCAGTACTTC
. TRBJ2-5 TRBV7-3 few CASSLEPTGETQYF TGTGCCAGCAGCTTAGAACCTACCGGAGAGACCCAGTACTTC
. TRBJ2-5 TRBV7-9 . CASSFSVGWEETQYF TGTGCCAGCAGCTTTTCAGTAGGTTGGGAAGAGACCCAGTACTTC
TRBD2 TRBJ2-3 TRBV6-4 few CASSDRGSPKDTQYF TGTGCCAGCAGTGACCGCGGGAGCCCTAAAGATACGCAGTATTTT
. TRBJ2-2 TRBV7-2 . CASTFPGGGELFF TGTGCCAGCACCTTCCCCGGAGGCGGGGAGCTGTTTTTT
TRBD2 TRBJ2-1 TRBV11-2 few CASSPRGGIGLDANEQFF TGTGCCAGCAGCCCCCGGGGGGGGATCGGACTAGATGCGAATGAGCAGTTCTTC
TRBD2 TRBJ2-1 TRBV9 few CASSGWGGRDYNEQFF TGTGCCAGCAGCGGCTGGGGCGGGAGGGACTACAATGAGCAGTTCTTC
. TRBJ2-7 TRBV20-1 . CSARDRRLVYEQYF TGCAGTGCTAGAGATCGCCGGTTAGTCTACGAGCAGTACTTC
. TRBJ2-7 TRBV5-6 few CASSLTGEGQYF TGTGCCAGCAGCTTAACCGGAGAGGGGCAGTACTTC
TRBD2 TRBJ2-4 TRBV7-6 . CASSITGGSGNIQYF TGTGCCAGCAGCATTACAGGCGGGAGTGGAAACATTCAGTACTTC
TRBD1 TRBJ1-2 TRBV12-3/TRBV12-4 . CASSLGGTGDYGYTF TGTGCCAGCAGTTTAGGGGGGACAGGCGACTATGGCTACACCTTC
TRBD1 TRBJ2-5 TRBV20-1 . CSALTTGIETQYF TGCAGTGCTTTGACGACAGGGATCGAGACCCAGTACTTC
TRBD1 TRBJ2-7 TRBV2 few CASNMGTGLEQYF TGTGCCAGCAACATGGGGACAGGGCTCGAGCAGTACTTC
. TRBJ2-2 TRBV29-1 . CSVLRPTGKAGELFF TGCAGCGTTCTAAGACCCACAGGGAAGGCCGGGGAGCTGTTTTTT
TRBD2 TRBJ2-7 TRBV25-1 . CASSPGLGTYEQYF TGTGCCAGCAGTCCGGGACTAGGGACCTACGAGCAGTACTTC
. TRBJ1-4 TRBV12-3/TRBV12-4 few CASSGYGDNEKLFF TGTGCCAGCAGTGGTTATGGGGATAATGAAAAACTGTTTTTT
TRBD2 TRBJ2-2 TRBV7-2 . CASSGPGTSGTGELFF TGTGCCAGCAGCGGGCCCGGGACTAGCGGTACCGGGGAGCTGTTTTTT
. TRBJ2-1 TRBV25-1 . CASSRQYNEQFF TGTGCCAGCAGCCGACAATACAATGAGCAGTTCTTC
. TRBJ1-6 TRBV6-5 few CASSYSGAVGDNSPLHF TGTGCCAGCAGTTACTCAGGGGCAGTTGGTGATAATTCACCCCTCCACTTT
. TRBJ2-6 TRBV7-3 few CASSFFRGISGANVLTF TGTGCCAGCAGCTTCTTCCGAGGGATCTCTGGGGCCAACGTCCTGACTTTC
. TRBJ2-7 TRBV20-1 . CSAERAYEQYF TGCAGTGCTGAACGGGCCTACGAGCAGTACTTC
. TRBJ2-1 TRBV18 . CASSPRTPTAHEQFF TGTGCCAGCTCACCCAGGACACCAACAGCCCATGAGCAGTTCTTC
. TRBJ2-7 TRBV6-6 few CASNKRDTYEQYF TGTGCCAGCAATAAGAGGGATACCTACGAGCAGTACTTC
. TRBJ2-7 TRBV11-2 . CASSPRDRRGHEQYF TGTGCCAGCAGCCCTCGTGACAGGCGGGGCCACGAGCAGTACTTC
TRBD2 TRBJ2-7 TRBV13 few CASSPFWGGTYEQYF TGTGCCAGCAGCCCCTTTTGGGGGGGGACCTACGAGCAGTACTTC
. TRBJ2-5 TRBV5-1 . CASSLATDINQETQYF TGCGCCAGCAGCTTGGCGACGGATATCAACCAAGAGACCCAGTACTTC
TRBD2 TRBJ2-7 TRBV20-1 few CSARKSGMGGEQYF TGCAGTGCTCGTAAAAGCGGGATGGGAGGTGAGCAGTACTTC
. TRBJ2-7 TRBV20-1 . CSARDASSGYEQYF TGCAGTGCTAGAGATGCTAGTTCAGGCTACGAGCAGTACTTC
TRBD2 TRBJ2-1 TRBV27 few CASSSRVAGGYNEQFF TGTGCCAGCAGTTCCCGGGTAGCGGGAGGGTACAATGAGCAGTTCTTC
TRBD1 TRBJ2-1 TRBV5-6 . CASSAPGQSGHEQFF TGTGCCAGCAGCGCCCCGGGACAGTCGGGCCATGAGCAGTTCTTC
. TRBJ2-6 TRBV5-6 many CASSLWRLNSGANVLTF TGTGCCAGCAGCTTGTGGAGGTTGAACTCTGGGGCCAACGTCCTGACTTTC
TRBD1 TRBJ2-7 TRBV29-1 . CSAKHGQGAREQYF TGCAGCGCCAAGCACGGACAGGGGGCGCGCGAGCAGTACTTC
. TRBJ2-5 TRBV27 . CASSRPGPRETQYF TGTGCCAGCAGCCGACCGGGGCCCCGGGAGACCCAGTACTTC
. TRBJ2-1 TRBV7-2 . CASSLNVYEQFF TGTGCCAGCAGCTTAAATGTGTATGAGCAGTTCTTC
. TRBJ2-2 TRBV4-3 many CASSQAVSPRDTGELFF TGCGCCAGCAGCCAAGCGGTCTCCCCGAGGGACACCGGGGAGCTGTTTTTT
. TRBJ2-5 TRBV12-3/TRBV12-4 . CASSWAGEETQYF TGTGCCAGCAGTTGGGCAGGAGAAGAGACCCAGTACTTC
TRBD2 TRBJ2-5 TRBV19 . CASSPRLAHSGIETQYF TGTGCCAGTAGTCCTCGACTAGCGCATTCGGGAATAGAGACCCAGTACTTC
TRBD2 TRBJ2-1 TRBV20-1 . CSARRTSGVSSYNEQFF TGCAGTGCTAGACGGACTAGCGGCGTCAGCTCCTACAATGAGCAGTTCTTC
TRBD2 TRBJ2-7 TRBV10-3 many CAISATSGGYEQYF TGTGCCATCAGTGCGACTAGCGGAGGCTACGAGCAGTACTTC
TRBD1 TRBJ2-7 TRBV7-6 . CASSSRDRLNEQYF TGTGCCAGCAGCTCCCGGGACAGGTTAAACGAGCAGTACTTC